What follows is one TCR beta chain and its context. This may come from a read error, since a much larger clone is one base off. This sample was taken from a study of tumor-infiltrating lymphocytes in primary liver carcinoma. Unsorted whole blood yielded the blood RNA, and germline DNA was also extracted. Researchers generated TCR beta cDNA from approximately 500 ng of total RNA, relying on a constant-region primer. Library construction for TCR beta comprised three nested multiplex PCR rounds performed with slightly modified ARM-PCR. Researchers ran the first two PCR rounds for approximately 9 cycles each with TRBV1-TRBV30 forward primers and a C-beta reverse primer. TCRdb recomputed calls from the multiplex PCR reads with MiXCR, one row per CDR3 protein. The data show about 310,000 distinct CDR3 sequences, approximately 54% seen once. Unmatched junction bases numbered 16, after V lost 11 bases and J lost 0 bases. The germline V gene has CDR1 ENHRY and CDR2 SYGVKD. The CDR3 runs 18 residues.

Sequenced input: peripheral blood. This clonotype was sampled from a woman younger than 45 with primary liver carcinoma and hepatitis B virus infection. The chain combines TRBV10-3 with TRBJ2-1; TRBD2 matches at 10 bases. The CDR3 region has the DNA TGTGCCCCTTCATCCGGGACTAGCGTTCCGAGCTCCTACAATGAGCAGTTCTTC. This translates into CAPSSGTSVPSSYNEQFF.